This TCR beta chain came from a study of blood T cells in healthy people across ages. Notes on the study in general: Per-million-T-cell TCR beta diversity fell roughly linearly with age. PBMC samples, being unsorted, prevented any conclusive comparison of naive and antigen-experienced cells.

A second about 7 to 11 cycle PCR used barcoded and J-beta primers. MiXCR, applied by TCRdb to the 5' RACE reads, yields one record per CDR3 protein. Of roughly 730,000 distinct CDR3 sequences listed, 56% are singletons. About this clonotype: As yet, its antigen is unknown.

Germline loops: CDR1 SGHTA, CDR2 FQGNSA. The trim removed 7 bases at V and 3 bases at J, leaving 11 bases unmatched. The CDR3 spans 16 residues. V gene TRBV7-2 combines with J gene TRBJ2-3, with TRBD2 matching over 9 bases. Sequences were obtained from blood. This TCR derives from a middle-aged man in good health. This CDR3 is CASKGGAGGKTDTQYF. The CDR3 DNA reads TGTGCCAGCAAAGGAGGAGCGGGAGGAAAAACAGATACGCAGTATTTT.